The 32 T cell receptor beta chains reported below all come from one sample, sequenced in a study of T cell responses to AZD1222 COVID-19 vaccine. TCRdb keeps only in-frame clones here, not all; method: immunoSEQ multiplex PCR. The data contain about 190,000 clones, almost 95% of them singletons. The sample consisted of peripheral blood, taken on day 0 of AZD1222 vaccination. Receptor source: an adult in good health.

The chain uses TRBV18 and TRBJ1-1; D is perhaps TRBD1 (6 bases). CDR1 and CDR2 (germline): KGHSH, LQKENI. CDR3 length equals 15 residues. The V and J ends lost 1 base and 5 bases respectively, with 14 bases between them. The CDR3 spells CASSPRSQGATEAFF. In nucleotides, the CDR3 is TGTGCCAGCTCACCACGGTCACAGGGTGCAACTGAAGCTTTCTTT.

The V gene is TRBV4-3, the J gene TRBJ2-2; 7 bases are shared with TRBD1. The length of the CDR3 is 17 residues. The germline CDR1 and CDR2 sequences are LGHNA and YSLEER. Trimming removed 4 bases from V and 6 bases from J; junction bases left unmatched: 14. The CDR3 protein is CASSRETTGEGAGELFF. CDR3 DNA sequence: TGCGCCAGCAGCCGAGAGACCACAGGGGAAGGAGCCGGGGAGCTGTTTTTT.

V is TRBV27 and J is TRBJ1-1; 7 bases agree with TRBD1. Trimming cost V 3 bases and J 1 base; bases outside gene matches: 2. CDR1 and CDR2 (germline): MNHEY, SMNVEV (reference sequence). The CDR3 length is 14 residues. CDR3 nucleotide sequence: TGTGCCAGCAGTTTGGGACAGCGGAACACTGAAGCTTTCTTT. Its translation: CASSLGQRNTEAFF.

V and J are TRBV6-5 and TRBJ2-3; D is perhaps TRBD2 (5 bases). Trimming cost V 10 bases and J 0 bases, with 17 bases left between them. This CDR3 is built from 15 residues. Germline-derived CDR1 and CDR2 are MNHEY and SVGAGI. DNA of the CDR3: TGTGCCACCCGCCTAGCTGTGCCGAGCACAGATACGCAGTATTTT. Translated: CATRLAVPSTDTQYF.

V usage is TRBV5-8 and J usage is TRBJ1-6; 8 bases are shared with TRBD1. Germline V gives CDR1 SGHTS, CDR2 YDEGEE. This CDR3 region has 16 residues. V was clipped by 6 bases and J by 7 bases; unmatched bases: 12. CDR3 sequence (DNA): TGTGCCAGCACCCCCACAGGGGGGACCCGGAATTCACCCCTCCACTTT. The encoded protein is CASTPTGGTRNSPLHF.

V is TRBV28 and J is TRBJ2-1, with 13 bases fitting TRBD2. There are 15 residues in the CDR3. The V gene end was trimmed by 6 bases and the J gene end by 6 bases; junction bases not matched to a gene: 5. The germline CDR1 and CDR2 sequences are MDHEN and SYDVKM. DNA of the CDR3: TGTGCCAGCAGCCGCGGACTAGCGGGAGTCAATGAGCAGTTCTTC. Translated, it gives CASSRGLAGVNEQFF. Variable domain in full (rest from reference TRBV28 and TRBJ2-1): DVKVTQSSRYLVKRTGEKVFLECVQDMDHENMFWYRQDPGLGLRLIYFSYDVKMKEKGDIPEGYSVSREKKERFSLILESASTNQTSMYLCASSRGLAGVNEQFFGPGTRLTVL.

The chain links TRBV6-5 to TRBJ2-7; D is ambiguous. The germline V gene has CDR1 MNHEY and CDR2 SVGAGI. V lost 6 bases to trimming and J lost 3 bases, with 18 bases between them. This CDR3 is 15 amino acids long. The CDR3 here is CASSHRQAVRYEQYF. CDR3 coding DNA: TGTGCCAGCAGCCACCGCCAGGCAGTCCGCTACGAGCAGTACTTC.

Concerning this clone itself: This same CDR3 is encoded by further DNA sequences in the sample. Here the CDR3 reads CASSVDRGGNTIYF. The DNA of the CDR3 is TGTGCCAGCAGCGTGGACAGGGGTGGAAACACCATATATTTT. The chain combines TRBV9 with TRBJ1-3; 9 bases fit TRBD1. The CDR3 consists of 14 residues. Looked up from germline, CDR1 is SGDLS and CDR2 is YYNGEE. After removal of 2 bases from V and 3 bases from J, the junction contained 0 bases not matched to a gene.

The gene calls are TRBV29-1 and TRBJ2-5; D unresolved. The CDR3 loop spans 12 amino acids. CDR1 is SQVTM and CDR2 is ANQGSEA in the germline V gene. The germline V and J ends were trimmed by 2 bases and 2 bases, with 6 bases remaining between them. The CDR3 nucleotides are TGCAGCGTTGAAATCGGACAAGAGACCCAGTACTTC. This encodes CSVEIGQETQYF.

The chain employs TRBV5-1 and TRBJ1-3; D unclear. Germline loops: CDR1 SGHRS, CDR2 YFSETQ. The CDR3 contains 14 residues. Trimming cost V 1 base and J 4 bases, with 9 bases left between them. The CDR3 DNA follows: TGCGCCAGCAGCTTGCGGGGAGACGGAAACACCATATATTTT. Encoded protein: CASSLRGDGNTIYF.

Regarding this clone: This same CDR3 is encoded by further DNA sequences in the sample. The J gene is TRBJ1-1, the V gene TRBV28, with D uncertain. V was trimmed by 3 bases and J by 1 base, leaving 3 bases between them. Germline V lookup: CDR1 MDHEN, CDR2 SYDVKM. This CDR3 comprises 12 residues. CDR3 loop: CASSLGNTEAFF. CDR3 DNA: TGTGCCAGCAGTTTGGGGAACACTGAAGCTTTCTTT.

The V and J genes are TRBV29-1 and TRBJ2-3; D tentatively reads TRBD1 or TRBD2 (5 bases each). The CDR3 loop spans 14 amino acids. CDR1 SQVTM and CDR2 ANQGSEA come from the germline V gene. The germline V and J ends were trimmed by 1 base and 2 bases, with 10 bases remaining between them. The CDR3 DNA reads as TGCAGCGTTGAAGGGGGGTCGAACACAGATACGCAGTATTTT. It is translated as CSVEGGSNTDTQYF.

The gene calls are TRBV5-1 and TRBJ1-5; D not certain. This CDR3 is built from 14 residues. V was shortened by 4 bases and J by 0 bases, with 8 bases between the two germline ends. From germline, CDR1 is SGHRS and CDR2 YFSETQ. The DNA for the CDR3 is TGCGCCAGCAGCAGACGATATAGCAATCAGCCCCAGCATTTT. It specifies CASSRRYSNQPQHF.

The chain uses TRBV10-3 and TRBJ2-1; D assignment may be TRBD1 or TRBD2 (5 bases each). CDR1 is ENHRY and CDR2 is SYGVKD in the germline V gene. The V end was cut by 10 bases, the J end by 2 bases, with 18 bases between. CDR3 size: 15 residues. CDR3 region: CATSPGRAAYNEQFF. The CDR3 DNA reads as TGTGCCACTAGCCCGGGCAGGGCCGCCTACAATGAGCAGTTCTTC.

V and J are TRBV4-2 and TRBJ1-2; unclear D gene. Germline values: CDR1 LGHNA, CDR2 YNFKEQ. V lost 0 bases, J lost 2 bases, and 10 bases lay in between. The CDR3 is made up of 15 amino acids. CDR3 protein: CASSQDLVGNYGYTF. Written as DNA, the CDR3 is TGTGCCAGCAGCCAAGACTTGGTCGGAAACTATGGCTACACCTTC.

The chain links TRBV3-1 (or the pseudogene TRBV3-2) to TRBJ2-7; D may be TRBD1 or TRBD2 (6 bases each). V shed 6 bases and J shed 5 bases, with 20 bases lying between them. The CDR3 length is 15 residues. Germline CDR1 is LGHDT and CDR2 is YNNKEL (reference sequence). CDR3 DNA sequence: TGTGCCAGCAGTTCTGGGGGCCTAGCGAGCGACGAGCAGTACTTC. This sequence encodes CASSSGGLASDEQYF.

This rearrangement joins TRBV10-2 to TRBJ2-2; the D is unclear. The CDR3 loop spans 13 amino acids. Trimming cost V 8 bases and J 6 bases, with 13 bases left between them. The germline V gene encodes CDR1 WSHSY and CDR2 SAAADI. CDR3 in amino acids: CASGSLAAGELFF. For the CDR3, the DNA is TGCGCCAGCGGATCTTTAGCCGCCGGGGAGCTGTTTTTT.

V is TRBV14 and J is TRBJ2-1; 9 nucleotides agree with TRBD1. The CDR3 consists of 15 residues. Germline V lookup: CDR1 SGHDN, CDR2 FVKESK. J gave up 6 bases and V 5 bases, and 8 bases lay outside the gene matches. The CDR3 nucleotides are TGTGCCAGCAGCGAACCCGGGACAGGGCCCAATGAGCAGTTCTTC. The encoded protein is CASSEPGTGPNEQFF.

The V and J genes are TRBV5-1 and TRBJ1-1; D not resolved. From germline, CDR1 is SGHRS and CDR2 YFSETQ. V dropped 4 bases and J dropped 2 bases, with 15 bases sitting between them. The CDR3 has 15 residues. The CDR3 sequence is CASSMTGPSNTEAFF. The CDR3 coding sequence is TGCGCCAGCAGCATGACCGGGCCTTCAAACACTGAAGCTTTCTTT. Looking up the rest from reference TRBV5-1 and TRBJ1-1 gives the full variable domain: KAGVTQTPRYLIKTRGQQVTLSCSPISGHRSVSWYQQTPGQGLQFLFEYFSETQRNKGNFPGRFSGRQFSNSRSEMNVSTLELGDSALYLCASSMTGPSNTEAFFGQGTRLTVV.

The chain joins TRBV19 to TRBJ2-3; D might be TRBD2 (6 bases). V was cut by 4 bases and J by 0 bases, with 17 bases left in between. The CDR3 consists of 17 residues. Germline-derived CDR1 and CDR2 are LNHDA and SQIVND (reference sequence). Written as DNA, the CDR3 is TGTGCCAGTAGTAGAGGGAGGTCCCCGCGTAGCACAGATACGCAGTATTTT. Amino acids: CASSRGRSPRSTDTQYF.

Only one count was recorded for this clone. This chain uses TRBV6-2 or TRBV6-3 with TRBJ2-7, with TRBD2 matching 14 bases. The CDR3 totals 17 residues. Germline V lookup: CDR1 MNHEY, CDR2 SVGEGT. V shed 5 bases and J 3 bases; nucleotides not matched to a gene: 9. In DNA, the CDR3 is TGTGCCAGCAGTGACTTCCCCGGGACTAGCGGGAGCTACGAGCAGTACTTC. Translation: CASSDFPGTSGSYEQYF.

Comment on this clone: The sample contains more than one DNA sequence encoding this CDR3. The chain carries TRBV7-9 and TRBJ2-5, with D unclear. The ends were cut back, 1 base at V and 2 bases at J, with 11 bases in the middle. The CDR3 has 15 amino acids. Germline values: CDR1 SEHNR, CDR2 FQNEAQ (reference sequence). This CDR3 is CASSLGVSEQETQYF. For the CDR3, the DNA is TGTGCCAGCAGCTTAGGGGTATCGGAGCAAGAGACCCAGTACTTC.

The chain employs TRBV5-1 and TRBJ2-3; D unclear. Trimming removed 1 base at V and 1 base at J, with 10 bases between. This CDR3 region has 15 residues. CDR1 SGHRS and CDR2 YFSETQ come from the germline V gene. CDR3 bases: TGCGCCAGCAGCTTGCTGCTTTCCGGCACAGATACGCAGTATTTT. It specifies CASSLLLSGTDTQYF.

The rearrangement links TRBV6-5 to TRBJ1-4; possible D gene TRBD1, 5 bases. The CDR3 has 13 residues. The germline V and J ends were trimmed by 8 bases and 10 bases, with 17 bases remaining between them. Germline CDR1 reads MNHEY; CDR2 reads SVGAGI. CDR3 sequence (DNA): TGTGCCAGCGACCGGGCCACGGGGGGAAAACTGTTTTTT. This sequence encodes CASDRATGGKLFF.

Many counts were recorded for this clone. The CDR3 DNA follows: TGTGCCAGCTCACCACCGGGGGGGCCAGGAAACACCATATATTTT. Residues: CASSPPGGPGNTIYF. The chain joins TRBV18 to TRBJ1-3; the D gene is possibly TRBD1 (6 bases). Germline V gene lookup returns CDR1 KGHSH and CDR2 LQKENI. Trimming took 0 bases from V and 4 from J, leaving 10 bases between them. This CDR3 has 15 amino acids.

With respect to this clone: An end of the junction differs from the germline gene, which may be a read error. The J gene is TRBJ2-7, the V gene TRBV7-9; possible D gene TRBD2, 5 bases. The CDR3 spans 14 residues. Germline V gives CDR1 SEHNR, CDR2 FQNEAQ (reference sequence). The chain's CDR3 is CASSPRTPSSEQYF. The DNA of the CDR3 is TGTGCCAGCAGCCCCAGGACTCCGTCCTCCGAGCAGTACTTC.

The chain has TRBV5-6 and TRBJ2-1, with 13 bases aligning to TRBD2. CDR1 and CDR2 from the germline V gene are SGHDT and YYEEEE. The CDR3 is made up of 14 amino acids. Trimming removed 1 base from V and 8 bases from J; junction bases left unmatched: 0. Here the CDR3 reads CASSLTSGRDEQFF. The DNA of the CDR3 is TGTGCCAGCAGCTTGACTAGCGGGAGGGATGAGCAGTTCTTC.

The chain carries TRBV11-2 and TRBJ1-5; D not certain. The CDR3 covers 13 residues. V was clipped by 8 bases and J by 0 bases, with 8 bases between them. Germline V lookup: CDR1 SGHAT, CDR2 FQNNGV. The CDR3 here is CASGRNSNQPQHF. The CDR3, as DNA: TGTGCCAGCGGCAGAAATAGCAATCAGCCCCAGCATTTT.

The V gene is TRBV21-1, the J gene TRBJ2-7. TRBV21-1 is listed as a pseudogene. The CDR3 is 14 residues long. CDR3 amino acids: CASSKVTFNYEQYF. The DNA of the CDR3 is TGTGCCAGCAGCAAAGTTACGTTCAACTACGAGCAGTACTTC.

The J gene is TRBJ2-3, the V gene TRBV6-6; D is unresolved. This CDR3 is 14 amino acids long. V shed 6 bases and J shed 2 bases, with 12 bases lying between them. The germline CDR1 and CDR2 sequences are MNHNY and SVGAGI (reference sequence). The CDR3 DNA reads TGTGCCAGCAGCAAACTGGCCCACACAGATACGCAGTATTTT. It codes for CASSKLAHTDTQYF.

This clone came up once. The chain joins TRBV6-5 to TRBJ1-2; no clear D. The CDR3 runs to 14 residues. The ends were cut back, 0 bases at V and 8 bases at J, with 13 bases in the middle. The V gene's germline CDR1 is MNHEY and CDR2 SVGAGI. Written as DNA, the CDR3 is TGTGCCAGCAGTTACTCGGTGATAGCGGGAGGCTACACCTTC. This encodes CASSYSVIAGGYTF.

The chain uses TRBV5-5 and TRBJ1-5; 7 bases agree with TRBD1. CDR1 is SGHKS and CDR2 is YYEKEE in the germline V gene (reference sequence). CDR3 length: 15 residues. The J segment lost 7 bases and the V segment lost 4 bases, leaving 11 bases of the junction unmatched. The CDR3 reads CASSTSTGETQPQHF. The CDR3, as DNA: TGTGCCAGCAGCACGAGTACAGGGGAAACACAGCCCCAGCATTTT. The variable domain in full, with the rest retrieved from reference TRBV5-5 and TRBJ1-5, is DAGVTQSPTHLIKTRGQQVTLRCSPISGHKSVSWYQQVLGQGPQFIFQYYEKEERGRGNFPDRFSARQFPNYSSELNVNALLLGDSALYLCASSTSTGETQPQHFGDGTRLSIL.